This T cell receptor (beta chain) was sequenced for a study of PD-L1 blockade in urothelial cancer. Background on the study: Male sex and bladder-origin urothelial cancer were recorded for twenty-five of 29 patients. Median T cell yield per blood sample was over 130,000 cells.

The study's findings and limits: Better survival was predicted when blood TCR clonality before treatment fell below the median.

Only in-frame clones appear in the TCRdb table, and some are missing; sequencing was by immunoSEQ multiplex PCR. The sample holds 130,000 or so clones, around 85% seen once. A remark on this clone: Its antigen is as yet unknown.

Losses at the gene ends were 5 bases for V and 4 bases for J; bases not matched to a gene: 3. This CDR3 comprises 14 residues. From germline, CDR1 is MNHEY and CDR2 SMNVEV (reference sequence). Time point defined: pretreatment peripheral blood. Sequenced material: PBMCs, taken around atezolizumab (anti-PD-L1) treatment. This receptor was identified in a man in his fifties with urothelial cancer. V gene TRBV27 combines with J gene TRBJ2-5; 11 bases fit TRBD2. This CDR3 is CASSTSGSLETQYF. Here the CDR3 DNA reads TGTGCCAGCAGTACTAGCGGGAGTCTAGAGACCCAGTACTTC.